This TCR beta chain was identified during a study of technical replicates of blood from a handful of donors. Germline V lookup: CDR1 MNHEY, CDR2 SVGAGI. Trimming removed 6 bases from V and 8 bases from J; junction bases left unmatched: 8. This CDR3 has 14 residues. The data were produced by immunoSEQ multiplex PCR, yet TCRdb's version contains in-frame clones alone and is incomplete. Altogether 45,000 to 55,000 clones are present, 94% being singletons, with the ten largest covering around 0.2%. The origin of this receptor is a human donor in good health. J is TRBJ2-1 and V is TRBV6-5, with 9 bases fitting TRBD2. The sample comprised T cells isolated from PBMCs. Here the CDR3 reads CASSPGAGGHEQFF. The CDR3 nucleotides are TGTGCCAGCAGCCCTGGGGCGGGAGGGCATGAGCAGTTCTTC.